Below are 19 T cell receptor beta chains sequenced from a single sample in a study of blood T cell repertoires in COVID-19. The data were produced by immunoSEQ multiplex PCR, yet TCRdb's version contains in-frame clones alone and is incomplete. Of approximately 140,000 clones listed, almost 85% are singletons. Source material: PBMCs or T cells enriched from blood (not recorded which). These receptors came from a man aged 40-49 years with acute COVID-19.

This clone showed up just a few times. CDR3 sequence: CASKGEGYVHEQFF. The CDR3, as DNA: TGTGCCAGCAAAGGTGAGGGTTATGTCCATGAGCAGTTCTTC. This chain joins TRBV18 and TRBJ2-1; TRBD2 is a possible D gene (5 bases). CDR1 and CDR2 from the germline V gene are KGHSH and LQKENI. V lost 8 bases and J 8 bases, leaving 19 bases between the germline ends. This CDR3 has 14 residues.

This clone came up a few times. The rearrangement links TRBV2 to TRBJ2-1; the D gene is possibly TRBD2 (6 bases). The CDR3 contains 13 residues. V was clipped by 5 bases and J by 7 bases, with 12 bases between them. Germline V CDR1 and CDR2: SNHLY, FYNNEI. The CDR3 sequence is CASSLGLLNEQFF. Written as DNA, the CDR3 is TGTGCCAGCAGTCTGGGACTTCTTAATGAGCAGTTCTTC.

The table lists this clone with a few counts. The V gene is TRBV7-2, the J gene TRBJ1-1; D possibly corresponds to TRBD1 (6 bases). Germline V CDR1 and CDR2: SGHTA, FQGNSA. The CDR3 contains 14 residues. V lost 10 bases and J lost 1, with 16 bases in between. CDR3 amino acids: CATSNRGANTEAFF. For the CDR3, the DNA is TGTGCCACATCCAACCGGGGGGCGAACACTGAAGCTTTCTTT.

The rearrangement uses TRBV29-1 and TRBJ1-1, with 7 bases that match TRBD1. This CDR3 is built from 12 residues. V was pared by 8 bases and J by 2 bases, with 5 bases of the junction left unmatched. Germline lookup yields CDR1 SQVTM and CDR2 ANQGSEA. For the CDR3, the DNA is TGCAGCACCGGGACAGATAACACTGAAGCTTTCTTT. This translates into CSTGTDNTEAFF.

Details on this clone: Other DNA sequences within the sample encode an identical CDR3. The chain couples TRBV3-1 (or the pseudogene TRBV3-2) to TRBJ2-5, with D possibly matching TRBD2 (6 bases). The CDR3 is made up of 15 amino acids. CDR1 is LGHDT, CDR2 YNNKEL, per germline (reference sequence). Deletions cut 1 base from V and 1 base from J, with 10 bases between. CDR3 sequence reads: CASSQGSSGQETQYF. The CDR3 DNA reads TGTGCCAGCAGCCAAGGGAGTAGCGGCCAAGAGACCCAGTACTTC.

The chain is built from TRBV29-1 and TRBJ2-1; D call uncertain. Germline CDR1 SQVTM, CDR2 ANQGSEA. The CDR3 is 12 residues long. The germline V and J ends were trimmed by 4 bases and 7 bases, with 11 bases remaining between them. The CDR3 DNA reads TGCAGCGTTGTGAGCACTGTAAATGAGCAGTTCTTC. Translation: CSVVSTVNEQFF.

J is TRBJ2-7 and V is TRBV19, with a weak D call TRBD1 (5 bases). Trimming removed 4 bases at V and 6 bases at J, with 16 bases between. This CDR3 is 14 amino acids long. CDR1 LNHDA and CDR2 SQIVND come from the germline V gene (reference sequence). CDR3 DNA sequence: TGTGCCAGTAGTAGCCAACAGGCGGCCCTCGAGCAGTACTTC. This translates into CASSSQQAALEQYF.

This clone turned up a few times. The chain has TRBV3-1 (or the pseudogene TRBV3-2) and TRBJ2-5; the match to TRBD2 covers 10 bases. This CDR3 contains 14 residues. CDR1 LGHDT and CDR2 YNNKEL come from the germline V gene (reference sequence). Trimming removed 1 base from V and 9 bases from J; junction bases left unmatched: 5. The CDR3 loop is CASSQALAGDPQYF. The CDR3 region has the DNA TGTGCCAGCAGCCAAGCCCTAGCGGGAGACCCCCAGTACTTC.

The CDR3 DNA sequence: TGTGCCAGCAGCATCGGACTAGCGGGAGGCCTCTCGGAGCAGTTCTTC. Encoded protein: CASSIGLAGGLSEQFF. V gene TRBV7-2 combines with J gene TRBJ2-1; 14 bases are shared with TRBD2. Germline CDR1 and CDR2: SGHTA and FQGNSA. Trimming took 5 bases from V and 10 from J; bases not matched to a gene: 10. The CDR3 runs 16 residues.

This clone came up once. The genes are TRBV6-1 and TRBJ1-6; the D gene is possibly TRBD1 (5 bases). This CDR3 contains 17 residues. Germline V lookup: CDR1 MNHNS, CDR2 SASEGT. V was pared by 3 bases and J by 6 bases, with 18 bases between. The CDR3 is CASSDRVLGLLNSPLHF. CDR3 nucleotide sequence: TGTGCCAGCAGTGATAGAGTTCTGGGACTGCTTAATTCACCCCTCCACTTT.

The chain recombines TRBV2 with TRBJ1-5, with a tentative D call TRBD1 (6 bases). CDR1 and CDR2 from the germline V gene are SNHLY and FYNNEI. Deletions cut 6 bases from V and 1 base from J, with 16 bases between. The CDR3 is made up of 16 amino acids. CDR3 sequence reads: CASSRGGRGSNQPQHF. Here the CDR3 DNA reads TGTGCCAGCAGCAGGGGTGGACGAGGGAGCAATCAGCCCCAGCATTTT.

The chain uses TRBV11-2 and TRBJ2-1; TRBD1 might be the D (6 bases). Trimming shortened V by 3 bases and J by 6 bases, and 9 bases separated the two germline ends. The CDR3 consists of 13 residues. Per germline, CDR1 SGHAT and CDR2 FQNNGV. The CDR3 coding sequence is TGTGCCAGCAGCTTTCCGGACAGCAATGAGCAGTTCTTC. Translated, it gives CASSFPDSNEQFF.

The chain employs TRBV28 and TRBJ2-3; D is uncertain. V lost 5 bases and J lost 1, with 7 bases in between. CDR3 length: 13 amino acids. Germline CDR1 is MDHEN and CDR2 is SYDVKM. The CDR3 nucleotides are TGTGCCAGCAGTCGGAGCGGCACAGATACGCAGTATTTT. Translation gives CASSRSGTDTQYF.

CDR3 region: CASSQEAGEGSDTQYF. The CDR3 DNA reads as TGTGCCAGCAGCCAAGAGGCGGGAGAGGGGTCAGATACGCAGTATTTT. This chain joins TRBV3-1 (or the pseudogene TRBV3-2) and TRBJ2-3, with 7 bases fitting TRBD2. The length of the CDR3 is 16 residues. CDR1 is LGHDT, CDR2 YNNKEL, per germline (reference sequence). V was pared by 0 bases and J by 4 bases, with 7 bases of the junction left unmatched.

This clone has a handful of counts. The CDR3 is CATAGGQGLGNTIYF. The CDR3 bases are TGTGCCACCGCGGGGGGACAGGGACTTGGAAACACCATATATTTT. The chain links TRBV10-3 to TRBJ1-3, with TRBD1 identical over 9 bases. The CDR3 loop spans 15 amino acids. The germline V gene has CDR1 ENHRY and CDR2 SYGVKD. V lost 10 bases, J lost 3 bases, and 10 bases stayed unmatched.

The rearrangement links TRBV11-2 to TRBJ1-4; D is uncertain. CDR3 length: 15 amino acids. Germline loops: CDR1 SGHAT, CDR2 FQNNGV. Trimming removed 6 bases at V and 1 base at J, with 12 bases between. The CDR3 region is CASRRSRGTNEKLFF. DNA for the CDR3: TGTGCCAGCAGGCGGTCGCGGGGAACTAATGAAAAACTGTTTTTT.

This clone has more than one count but fewer than ten. The chain combines TRBV9 with TRBJ2-1; D is possibly TRBD1 (6 bases). This CDR3 comprises 17 residues. The V gene's germline CDR1 is SGDLS and CDR2 YYNGEE. The ends were cut back, 3 bases at V and 6 bases at J, with 22 bases in the middle. For the CDR3, the DNA is TGTGCCAGCAGCGACTCACCCCGGGACATAAGATTCAATGAGCAGTTCTTC. Its translation: CASSDSPRDIRFNEQFF.

This rearrangement joins TRBV2 to TRBJ2-7; D is undetermined. Germline V gene lookup returns CDR1 SNHLY and CDR2 FYNNEI. The V gene lost 7 bases and the J gene lost 3 bases, with 7 bases spanning the gap. The CDR3 totals 11 residues. The CDR3 region is CASKRDYEQYF. DNA for the CDR3: TGTGCCAGCAAGAGAGACTACGAGCAGTACTTC.

J is TRBJ2-1 and V is TRBV15; D is possibly TRBD2 (6 bases). V gave up 3 bases and J gave up 7 bases, with 13 bases separating them. The CDR3 spans 14 residues. Germline CDR1 is LNHNV and CDR2 is YYDKDF (reference sequence). CDR3: CATSRGTGGNEQFF. Written as DNA, the CDR3 is TGTGCCACCAGCAGGGGGACTGGGGGAAATGAGCAGTTCTTC.